The sequence of this T cell receptor (beta chain) was determined in a study of identical twins. Looked up from germline, CDR1 is SGDLS and CDR2 is YYNGEE. This CDR3 is 16 amino acids long. V gave up 3 bases and J gave up 5 bases, with 20 bases separating them. TCRdb itself ran the 5' RACE reads through MiXCR, one entry per CDR3 protein. This table has 600,000 to 800,000 distinct CDR3 sequences, 21% appearing once. Findings and caveats of the study: Modelling approaches yielded underestimates of out-of-frame TCR alpha sharing between monozygotic twins.

This clonotype was observed a few times. Its specificity is not known. The same sample was also studied in work on T cells expressing NK-cell markers. That work adds: The authors derived TCR beta repertoires from sorted CD3+CD56+NKG2C+, CD3+CD56+NKG2C- and CD3+CD56-NKG2C+ T cells. Within the sequenced cohort of eight donors, seven exhibited HCMV seropositivity and one was seronegative. Among CD8+ T cells from more than five donors, dominant NKG2C+ clonotypes accounted for about 1.0-7.5%.

The chain has TRBV9 and TRBJ2-5, with D uncertain. The material sequenced was PBMCs. The clonotype comes from a woman aged 18-30 years in good health. The chain's CDR3 is CASSAAPGRIRETQYF. The CDR3 DNA sequence: TGTGCCAGCAGCGCCGCCCCCGGCAGGATTCGGGAGACCCAGTACTTC. The complete variable domain, with remaining parts taken from reference TRBV9 and TRBJ2-5, reads DSGVTQTPKHLITATGQRVTLRCSPRSGDLSVYWYQQSLDQGLQFLIQYYNGEERAKGNILERFSAQQFPDLHSELNLSSLELGDSALYFCASSAAPGRIRETQYFGPGTRLLVL.